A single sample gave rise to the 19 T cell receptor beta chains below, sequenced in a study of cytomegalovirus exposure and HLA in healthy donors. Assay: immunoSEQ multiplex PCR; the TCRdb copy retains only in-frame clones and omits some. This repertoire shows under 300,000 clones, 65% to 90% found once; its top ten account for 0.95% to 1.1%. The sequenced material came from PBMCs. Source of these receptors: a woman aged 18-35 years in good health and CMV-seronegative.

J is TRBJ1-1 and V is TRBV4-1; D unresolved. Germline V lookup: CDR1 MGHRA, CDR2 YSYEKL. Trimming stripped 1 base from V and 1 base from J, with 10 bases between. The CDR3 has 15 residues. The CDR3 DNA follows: TGCGCCAGCAGCCAAGTGAATTCGCGGAACACTGAAGCTTTCTTT. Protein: CASSQVNSRNTEAFF.

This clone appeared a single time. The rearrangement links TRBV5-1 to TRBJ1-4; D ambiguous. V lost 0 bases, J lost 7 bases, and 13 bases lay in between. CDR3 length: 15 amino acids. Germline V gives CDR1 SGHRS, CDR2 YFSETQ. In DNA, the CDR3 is TGCGCCAGCAGCTTGGGAGAGGGCTACGGTGAAAAACTGTTTTTT. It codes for CASSLGEGYGEKLFF. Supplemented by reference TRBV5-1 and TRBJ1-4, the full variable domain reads KAGVTQTPRYLIKTRGQQVTLSCSPISGHRSVSWYQQTPGQGLQFLFEYFSETQRNKGNFPGRFSGRQFSNSRSEMNVSTLELGDSALYLCASSLGEGYGEKLFFGSGTQLSVL.

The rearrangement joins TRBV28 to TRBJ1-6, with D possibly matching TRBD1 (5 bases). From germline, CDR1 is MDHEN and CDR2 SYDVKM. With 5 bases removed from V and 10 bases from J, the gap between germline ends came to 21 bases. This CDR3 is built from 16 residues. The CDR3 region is CASSTHEGRQGSPLHF. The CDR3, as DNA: TGTGCCAGCAGTACCCATGAAGGCAGGCAGGGATCACCCCTCCACTTT.

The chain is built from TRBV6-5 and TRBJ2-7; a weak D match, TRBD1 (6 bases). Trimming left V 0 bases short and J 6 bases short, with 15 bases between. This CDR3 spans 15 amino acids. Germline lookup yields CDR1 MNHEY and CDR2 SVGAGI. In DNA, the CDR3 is TGTGCCAGCAGTTACTCGACAGGCAATAAAGGCGAGCAGTACTTC. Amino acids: CASSYSTGNKGEQYF.

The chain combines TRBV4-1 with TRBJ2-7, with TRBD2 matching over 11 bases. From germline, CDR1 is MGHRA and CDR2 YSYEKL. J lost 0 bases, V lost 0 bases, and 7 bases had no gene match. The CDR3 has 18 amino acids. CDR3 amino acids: CASSQESITSGSSYEQYF. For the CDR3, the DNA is TGCGCCAGCAGCCAAGAATCAATAACTAGCGGGAGCTCCTACGAGCAGTACTTC.

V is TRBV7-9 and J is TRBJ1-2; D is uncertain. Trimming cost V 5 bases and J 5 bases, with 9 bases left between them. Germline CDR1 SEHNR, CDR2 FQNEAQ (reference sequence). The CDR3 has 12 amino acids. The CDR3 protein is CASSPGEYGYTF. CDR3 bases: TGTGCCAGCAGCCCCGGGGAGTATGGCTACACCTTC.

The CDR3 nucleotides are TGCAGCGTTGGGCGGGCAGGGGAGAGGTACGAGCAGTACTTC. Residues: CSVGRAGERYEQYF. This chain uses TRBV29-1 with TRBJ2-7; D perhaps matches TRBD1 (6 bases). The CDR3 loop spans 14 amino acids. Trimming shortened V by 4 bases and J by 4 bases, and 17 bases separated the two germline ends. The V gene's germline CDR1 is SQVTM and CDR2 ANQGSEA.

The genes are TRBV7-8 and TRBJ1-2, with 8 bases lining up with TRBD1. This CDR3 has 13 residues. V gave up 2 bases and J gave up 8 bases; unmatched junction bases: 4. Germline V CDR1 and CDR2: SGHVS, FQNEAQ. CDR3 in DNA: TGTGCCAGCAGCTTACCAGGGGGCAACGGCTACACCTTC. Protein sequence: CASSLPGGNGYTF.

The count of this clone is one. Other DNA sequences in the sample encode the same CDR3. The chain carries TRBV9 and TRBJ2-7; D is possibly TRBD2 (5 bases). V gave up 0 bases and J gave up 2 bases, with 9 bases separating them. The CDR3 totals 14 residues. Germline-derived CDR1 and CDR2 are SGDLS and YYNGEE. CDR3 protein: CASSVGGGTYEQYF. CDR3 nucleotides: TGTGCCAGCAGCGTAGGTGGAGGTACCTACGAGCAGTACTTC.

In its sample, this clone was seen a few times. The CDR3 coding sequence is TGCGCCAGCAGCTTGGGGCAGGGGGCAATTCAGGAGTACTTC. Translated: CASSLGQGAIQEYF. The J gene is TRBJ2-7, the V gene TRBV5-1; TRBD1 aligns across 8 bases. CDR3 length: 14 residues. V dropped 0 bases and J dropped 11; count of bases not matched to a gene: 10. Germline CDR1 SGHRS, CDR2 YFSETQ.

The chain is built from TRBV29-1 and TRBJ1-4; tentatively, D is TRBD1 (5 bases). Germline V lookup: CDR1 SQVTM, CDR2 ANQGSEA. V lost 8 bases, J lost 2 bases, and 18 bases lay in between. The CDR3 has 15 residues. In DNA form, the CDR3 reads TGCAGCCCTGCGGTGGGGGGAGCCACTAATGAAAAACTGTTTTTT. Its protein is CSPAVGGATNEKLFF.

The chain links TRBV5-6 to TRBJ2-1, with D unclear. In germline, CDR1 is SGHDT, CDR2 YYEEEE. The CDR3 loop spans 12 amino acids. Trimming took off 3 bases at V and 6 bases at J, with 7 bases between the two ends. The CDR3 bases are TGTGCCAGCAGCTCTACTGTCAATGAGCAGTTCTTC. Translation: CASSSTVNEQFF. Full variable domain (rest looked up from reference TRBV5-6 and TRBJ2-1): DAGVTQSPTHLIKTRGQQVTLRCSPKSGHDTVSWYQQALGQGPQFIFQYYEEEERQRGNFPDRFSGHQFPNYSSELNVNALLLGDSALYLCASSSTVNEQFFGPGTRLTVL.

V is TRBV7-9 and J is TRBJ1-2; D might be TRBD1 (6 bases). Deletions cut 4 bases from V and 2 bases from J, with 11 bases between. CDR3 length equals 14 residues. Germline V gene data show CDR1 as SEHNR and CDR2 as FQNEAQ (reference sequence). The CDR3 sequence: CASSYRTENYGYTF. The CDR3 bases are TGTGCCAGCAGCTACCGGACAGAAAACTATGGCTACACCTTC.

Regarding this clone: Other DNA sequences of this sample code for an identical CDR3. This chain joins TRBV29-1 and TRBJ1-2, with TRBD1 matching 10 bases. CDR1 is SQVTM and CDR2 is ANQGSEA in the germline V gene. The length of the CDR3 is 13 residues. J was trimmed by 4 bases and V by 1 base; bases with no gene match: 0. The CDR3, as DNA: TGCAGCGTTGAAGGACAGGGGGCCTATGGCTACACCTTC. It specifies CSVEGQGAYGYTF.

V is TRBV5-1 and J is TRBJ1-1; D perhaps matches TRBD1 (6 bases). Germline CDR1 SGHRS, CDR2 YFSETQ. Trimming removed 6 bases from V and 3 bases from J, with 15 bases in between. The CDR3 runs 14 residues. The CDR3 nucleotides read TGCGCCAGCACCAGACCGGGACAACACACTGAAGCTTTCTTT. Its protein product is CASTRPGQHTEAFF.

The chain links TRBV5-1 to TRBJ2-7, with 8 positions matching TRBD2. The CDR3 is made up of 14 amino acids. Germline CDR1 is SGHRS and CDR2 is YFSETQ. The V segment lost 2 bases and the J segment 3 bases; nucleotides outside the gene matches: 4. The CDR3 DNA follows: TGCGCCAGCAGCTTTGGACTAGCTGGCTACGAGCAGTACTTC. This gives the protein CASSFGLAGYEQYF. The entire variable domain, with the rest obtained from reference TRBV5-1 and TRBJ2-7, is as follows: KAGVTQTPRYLIKTRGQQVTLSCSPISGHRSVSWYQQTPGQGLQFLFEYFSETQRNKGNFPGRFSGRQFSNSRSEMNVSTLELGDSALYLCASSFGLAGYEQYFGPGTRLTVT.

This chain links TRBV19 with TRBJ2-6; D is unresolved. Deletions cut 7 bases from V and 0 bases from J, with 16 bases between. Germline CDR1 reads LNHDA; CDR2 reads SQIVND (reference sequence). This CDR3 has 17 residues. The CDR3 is CASTPSSGASGANVLTF. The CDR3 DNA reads TGTGCCAGTACTCCCTCCTCAGGTGCCTCTGGGGCCAACGTCCTGACTTTC.

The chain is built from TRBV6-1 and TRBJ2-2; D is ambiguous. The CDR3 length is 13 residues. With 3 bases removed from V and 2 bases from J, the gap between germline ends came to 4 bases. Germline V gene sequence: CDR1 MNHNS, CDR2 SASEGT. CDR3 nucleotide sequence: TGTGCCAGCAGTGAGGCAAACACCGGGGAGCTGTTTTTT. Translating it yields CASSEANTGELFF.

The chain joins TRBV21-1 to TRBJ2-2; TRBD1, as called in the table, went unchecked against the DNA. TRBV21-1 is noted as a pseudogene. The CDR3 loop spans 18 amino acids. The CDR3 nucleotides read TGTGCCAGCAGACTCACGCATCGGGACAGGGGGAAGGCCGGGGAGCTGTTTTTT. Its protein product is CASRLTHRDRGKAGELFF.